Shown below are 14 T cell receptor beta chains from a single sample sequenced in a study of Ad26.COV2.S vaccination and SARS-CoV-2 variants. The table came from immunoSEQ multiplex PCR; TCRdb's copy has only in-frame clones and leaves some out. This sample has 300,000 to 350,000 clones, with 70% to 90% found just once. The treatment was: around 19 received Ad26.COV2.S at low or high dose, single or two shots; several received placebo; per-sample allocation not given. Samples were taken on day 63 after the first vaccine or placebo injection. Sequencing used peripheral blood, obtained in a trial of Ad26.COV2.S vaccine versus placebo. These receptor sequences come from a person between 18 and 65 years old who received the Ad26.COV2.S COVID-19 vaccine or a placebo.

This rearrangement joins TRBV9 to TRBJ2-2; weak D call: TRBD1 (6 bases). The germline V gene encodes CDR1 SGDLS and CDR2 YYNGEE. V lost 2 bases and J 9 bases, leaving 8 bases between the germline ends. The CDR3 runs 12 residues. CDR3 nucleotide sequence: TGTGCCAGCAGCGTCGGGGACAGGGAGCTGTTTTTT. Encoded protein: CASSVGDRELFF.

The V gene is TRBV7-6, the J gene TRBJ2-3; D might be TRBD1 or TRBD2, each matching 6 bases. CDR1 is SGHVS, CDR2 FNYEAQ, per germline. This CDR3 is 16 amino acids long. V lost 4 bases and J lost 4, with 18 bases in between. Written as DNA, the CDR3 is TGTGCCAGCAGCTCCTCACCTGGGGGGCGCGCAGATACGCAGTATTTT. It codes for CASSSSPGGRADTQYF.

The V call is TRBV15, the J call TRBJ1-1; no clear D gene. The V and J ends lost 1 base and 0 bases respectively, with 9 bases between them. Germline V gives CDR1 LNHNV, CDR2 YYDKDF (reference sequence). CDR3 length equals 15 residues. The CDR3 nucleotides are TGTGCCACCAGCAGAGGTTTTCAGATGAACACTGAAGCTTTCTTT. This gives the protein CATSRGFQMNTEAFF. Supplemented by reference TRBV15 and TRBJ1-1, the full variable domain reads DAMVIQNPRYQVTQFGKPVTLSCSQTLNHNVMYWYQQKSSQAPKLLFHYYDKDFNNEADTPDNFQSRRPNTSFCFLDIRSPGLGDTAMYLCATSRGFQMNTEAFFGQGTRLTVV.

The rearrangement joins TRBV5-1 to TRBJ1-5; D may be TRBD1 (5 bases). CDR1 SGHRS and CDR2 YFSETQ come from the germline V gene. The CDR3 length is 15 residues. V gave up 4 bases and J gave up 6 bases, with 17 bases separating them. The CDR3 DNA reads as TGCGCCAGCAGCACGGGTCCGGGGGAAGGTCAGCCCCAGCATTTT. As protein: CASSTGPGEGQPQHF.

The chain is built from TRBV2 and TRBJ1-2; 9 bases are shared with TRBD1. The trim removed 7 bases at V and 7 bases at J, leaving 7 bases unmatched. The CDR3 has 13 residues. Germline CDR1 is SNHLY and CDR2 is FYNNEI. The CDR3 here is CASTLRDRAGYTF. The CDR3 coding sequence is TGTGCCAGCACCCTCCGGGACAGGGCTGGCTACACCTTC. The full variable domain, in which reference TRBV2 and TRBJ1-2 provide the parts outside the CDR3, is EPEVTQTPSHQVTQMGQEVILRCVPISNHLYFYWYRQILGQKVEFLVSFYNNEISEKSEIFDDQFSVERPDGSNFTLKIRSTKLEDSAMYFCASTLRDRAGYTFGSGTRLTVV.

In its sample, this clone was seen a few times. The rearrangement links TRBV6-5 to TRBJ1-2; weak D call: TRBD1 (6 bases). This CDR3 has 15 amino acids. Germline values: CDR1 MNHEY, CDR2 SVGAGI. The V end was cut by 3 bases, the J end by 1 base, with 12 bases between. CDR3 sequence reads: CASSYQGGGNYGYTF. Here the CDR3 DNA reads TGTGCCAGCAGTTATCAAGGAGGGGGTAACTATGGCTACACCTTC.

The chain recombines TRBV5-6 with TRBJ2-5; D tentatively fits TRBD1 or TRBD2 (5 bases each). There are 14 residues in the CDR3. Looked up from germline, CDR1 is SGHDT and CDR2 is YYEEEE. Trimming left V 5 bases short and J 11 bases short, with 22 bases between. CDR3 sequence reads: CASRPSRDPTQQYF. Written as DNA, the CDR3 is TGTGCCAGCAGACCCTCCCGGGACCCAACCCAACAGTACTTC. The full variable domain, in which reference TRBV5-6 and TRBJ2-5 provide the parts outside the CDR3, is DAGVTQSPTHLIKTRGQQVTLRCSPKSGHDTVSWYQQALGQGPQFIFQYYEEEERQRGNFPDRFSGHQFPNYSSELNVNALLLGDSALYLCASRPSRDPTQQYFGPGTRLLVL.

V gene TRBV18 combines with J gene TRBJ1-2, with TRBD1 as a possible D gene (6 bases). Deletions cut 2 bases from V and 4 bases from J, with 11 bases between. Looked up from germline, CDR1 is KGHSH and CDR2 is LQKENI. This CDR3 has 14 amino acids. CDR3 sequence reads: CASSPGRGSYGYTF. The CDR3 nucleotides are TGTGCCAGCTCACCAGGTAGGGGGAGCTATGGCTACACCTTC.

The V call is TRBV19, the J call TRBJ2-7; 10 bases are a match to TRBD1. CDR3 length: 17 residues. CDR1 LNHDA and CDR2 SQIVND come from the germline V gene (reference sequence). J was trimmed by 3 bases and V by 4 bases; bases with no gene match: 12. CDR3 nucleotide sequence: TGTGCCAGTAGTAAAGCCCTCAGGGGACAGGGGTTCTACGAGCAGTACTTC. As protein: CASSKALRGQGFYEQYF.

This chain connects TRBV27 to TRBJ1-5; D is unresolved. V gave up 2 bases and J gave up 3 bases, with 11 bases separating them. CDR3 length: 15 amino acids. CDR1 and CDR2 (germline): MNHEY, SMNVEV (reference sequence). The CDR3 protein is CASSLGSGSNQPQHF. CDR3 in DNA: TGTGCCAGCAGTTTAGGGTCCGGCTCCAATCAGCCCCAGCATTTT.

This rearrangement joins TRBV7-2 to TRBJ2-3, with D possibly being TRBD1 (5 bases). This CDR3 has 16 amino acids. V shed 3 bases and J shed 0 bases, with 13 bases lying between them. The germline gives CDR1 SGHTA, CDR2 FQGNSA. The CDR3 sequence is CASSLNRISSTDTQYF. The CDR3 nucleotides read TGTGCCAGCAGCTTGAACAGGATTTCTAGCACAGATACGCAGTATTTT.

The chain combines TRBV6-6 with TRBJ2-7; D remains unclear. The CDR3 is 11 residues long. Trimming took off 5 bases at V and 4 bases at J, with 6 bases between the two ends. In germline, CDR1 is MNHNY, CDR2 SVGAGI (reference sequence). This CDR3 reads CASSLLYEQYF. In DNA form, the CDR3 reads TGTGCCAGCAGTCTGCTATACGAGCAGTACTTC.

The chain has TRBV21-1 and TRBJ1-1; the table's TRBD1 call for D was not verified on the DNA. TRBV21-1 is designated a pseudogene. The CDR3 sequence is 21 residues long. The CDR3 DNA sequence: TGTGCCAGCAGCCCTGTTCGACAGCGCGCCAGTGGGGGCGGGCCGAACACTGAAGCTTTCTTT. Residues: CASSPVRQRASGGGPNTEAFF.

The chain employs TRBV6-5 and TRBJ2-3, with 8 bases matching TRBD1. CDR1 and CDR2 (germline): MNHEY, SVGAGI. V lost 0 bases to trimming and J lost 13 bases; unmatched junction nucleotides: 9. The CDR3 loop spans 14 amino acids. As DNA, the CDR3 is TGTGCCAGCAGTTACTCGGTCAGGACAGGGTTTGAGTATTTT. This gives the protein CASSYSVRTGFEYF.